The 28 T cell receptor beta chains presented below share a single source sample, sequenced in a study of beta chain features in type 1 diabetes. Every isolated RNA sample was fully reverse transcribed, so sequencing captured expressed TCRB transcripts. The protocol was immunoSEQ multiplex PCR, while the TCRdb copy is restricted to in-frame clones and leaves out a portion. The repertoire consists of about 620,000 clones, with 15% to 17% occurring once and the leading ten covering approximately 0.087%. Sequencing was carried out using naive CD4+ T cells from blood. These receptors all stem from a man younger than 35 in good health.

This clone was counted only a few times. The V and J genes are TRBV30 and TRBJ2-3; D remains unclear. Germline V lookup: CDR1 GTSNPN, CDR2 SVGIG (reference sequence). The CDR3 length is 12 residues. V lost 3 bases and J 6 bases, leaving 10 bases between the germline ends. The DNA of the CDR3 is TGTGCCTGGAGAAAACCCCCTGATACGCAGTATTTT. Protein product: CAWRKPPDTQYF.

The CDR3 nucleotides are TGTGCCAGCAGCCCGGGACTAGCGGGAGGAAGGGAGACCCAGTACTTC. Encoded protein: CASSPGLAGGRETQYF. The genes are TRBV7-6 and TRBJ2-5; 15 bases fit TRBD2. Germline trimming cut 5 bases from V and 5 bases from J; bases unmatched to any gene: 6. This CDR3 has 16 amino acids. CDR1 is SGHVS, CDR2 FNYEAQ, per germline.

The sample holds a few counts of this clone. In nucleotides, the CDR3 is TGTGCCAGCAGCGTCCGGACTAGCGGGGGCCGCGCTGTAGATCAGTTCTTC. This codes for CASSVRTSGGRAVDQFF. The chain joins TRBV9 to TRBJ2-1; 13 bases line up with TRBD2. The CDR3 has 17 amino acids. Germline CDR1 reads SGDLS; CDR2 reads YYNGEE. Germline trimming cut 2 bases from V and 13 bases from J; bases unmatched to any gene: 15.

This clone was seen a handful of times. This chain uses TRBV7-9 with TRBJ2-7, with D perhaps TRBD2 (7 bases). CDR3 size: 17 residues. V lost 5 bases, J lost 7 bases, and 27 bases lay in between. Germline assignment: CDR1 SEHNR and CDR2 FQNEAQ (reference sequence). DNA of the CDR3: TGTGCCAGCAGCCCTAAGGCGGGGGCCCATTCTGGGTGGGAGCAGTACTTC. This translates into CASSPKAGAHSGWEQYF. Filled out from reference TRBV7-9 and TRBJ2-7, the complete variable domain reads DTGVSQNPRHKITKRGQNVTFRCDPISEHNRLYWYRQTLGQGPEFLTYFQNEAQLEKSRLLSDRFSAERPKGSFSTLEIQRTEQGDSAMYLCASSPKAGAHSGWEQYFGPGTRLTVT.

The chain recombines TRBV9 with TRBJ2-7; 10 bases fit TRBD2. CDR1 and CDR2 (germline): SGDLS, YYNGEE. V trimming: 2 bases; J trimming: 3 bases; junction bases outside the gene matches: 5. This CDR3 spans 15 amino acids. CDR3 in amino acids: CASSVSSGGNYEQYF. For the CDR3, the DNA is TGTGCCAGCAGCGTCAGTAGCGGGGGGAACTACGAGCAGTACTTC.

The chain is built from TRBV9 and TRBJ2-1; D possibly corresponds to TRBD1 (6 bases). V was clipped by 0 bases and J by 4 bases, with 14 bases between them. This CDR3 has 16 residues. Germline V lookup: CDR1 SGDLS, CDR2 YYNGEE. This chain's CDR3 is CASSVDPGTPYNEQFF. Here the CDR3 DNA reads TGTGCCAGCAGCGTAGACCCCGGGACACCTTACAATGAGCAGTTCTTC.

This clone has a handful of counts. The chain uses TRBV19 and TRBJ2-7; TRBD2 matches at 14 bases. V shed 5 bases, J shed 0 bases, and the junction held 6 bases outside the gene matches. Germline V CDR1 and CDR2: LNHDA, SQIVND (reference sequence). The CDR3 has 17 amino acids. In DNA, the CDR3 is TGTGCCAGTAGTCCGGGACTAGCGGGAGCACACTCCTACGAGCAGTACTTC. It is translated as CASSPGLAGAHSYEQYF.

This clone was seen only a few times. V is TRBV7-3 and J is TRBJ1-5; unclear D gene. V lost 3 bases and J lost 3, with 6 bases in between. This CDR3 is 13 amino acids long. Germline assignment: CDR1 SGHTA and CDR2 FQGTGA. CDR3 DNA: TGTGCCAGCAGCTTGGGGATCAATCAGCCCCAGCATTTT. Translation gives CASSLGINQPQHF.

This clone was observed a few times. The V call is TRBV19, the J call TRBJ2-1; D is perhaps TRBD1 (6 bases). There are 13 residues in the CDR3. Per the germline V gene, CDR1 is LNHDA and CDR2 is SQIVND (reference sequence). Trimming removed 5 bases at V and 12 bases at J, with 17 bases between. This chain's CDR3 is CASSLSGVRGQFF. CDR3 sequence (DNA): TGTGCCAGTAGTCTCTCAGGGGTCCGGGGGCAGTTCTTC.

The table lists this clone with a few counts. The V gene is TRBV7-8, the J gene TRBJ2-1; 16 nucleotides line up with TRBD2. V was clipped by 6 bases and J by 0 bases; unmatched bases: 5. Germline CDR1 and CDR2: SGHVS and FQNEAQ. The CDR3 is 18 residues long. Here the CDR3 DNA reads TGTGCCAGCAGTCCCGGGACTAGCGGGAGGGCCTCCTACAATGAGCAGTTCTTC. Protein sequence: CASSPGTSGRASYNEQFF.

The gene calls are TRBV6-1 and TRBJ1-4; the D is unclear. The ends were cut back, 1 base at V and 3 bases at J, with 12 bases in the middle. This CDR3 has 16 amino acids. Germline-derived CDR1 and CDR2 are MNHNS and SASEGT. The CDR3 DNA reads TGTGCCAGCAGTGAAGGGGCTCTCACCTCTAATGAAAAACTGTTTTTT. This sequence encodes CASSEGALTSNEKLFF.

The sample holds a few counts of this clone. This sequence joins TRBV2 and TRBJ2-7; D gene ambiguous. Germline V CDR1 and CDR2: SNHLY, FYNNEI. This CDR3 spans 11 amino acids. V gave up 2 bases and J gave up 3 bases, with 2 bases separating them. CDR3 residues: CASSEIYEQYF. CDR3 bases: TGTGCCAGCAGTGAAATCTACGAGCAGTACTTC.

The gene calls are TRBV28 and TRBJ2-7; the D gene is possibly TRBD1 (5 bases). There are 14 residues in the CDR3. V dropped 4 bases and J dropped 4 bases, with 14 bases sitting between them. Germline V gene data show CDR1 as MDHEN and CDR2 as SYDVKM. The CDR3 region is CASSSRGVDYEQYF. CDR3 in DNA: TGTGCCAGCAGTTCAAGGGGCGTGGATTACGAGCAGTACTTC.

The chain employs TRBV18 and TRBJ1-1; no reliable D call. The CDR3 covers 16 residues. The V and J ends lost 6 bases and 4 bases respectively, with 21 bases between them. Germline V gene lookup returns CDR1 KGHSH and CDR2 LQKENI. The CDR3 here is CASSPQPLRSPTEAFF. CDR3 nucleotide sequence: TGTGCCAGCTCCCCCCAACCACTCCGGAGCCCCACTGAAGCTTTCTTT.

Only a few counts were recorded for this clone. This chain joins TRBV6-5 and TRBJ2-7; TRBD2 is a possible D gene (5 bases). V was shortened by 8 bases and J by 3 bases, with 8 bases between the two germline ends. Germline V CDR1 and CDR2: MNHEY, SVGAGI. CDR3 length equals 11 residues. The CDR3 coding sequence is TGTGCCAGCCGGAGGCACTACGAGCAGTACTTC. Translated, it gives CASRRHYEQYF.

This clone has more than one count but fewer than ten. The chain combines TRBV27 with TRBJ2-3; D unresolved. The CDR3 covers 15 residues. Looked up from germline, CDR1 is MNHEY and CDR2 is SMNVEV (reference sequence). Trimming cost V 3 bases and J 0 bases, with 10 bases left between them. This chain's CDR3 is CASSFSGKSTDTQYF. In nucleotides, the CDR3 is TGTGCCAGCAGTTTTTCTGGGAAGAGCACAGATACGCAGTATTTT.

This clone was counted only a few times. This chain uses TRBV20-1 with TRBJ1-6, with D hard to call. This CDR3 contains 11 residues. V lost 6 bases to trimming and J lost 7 bases, with 7 bases between them. CDR1 and CDR2 from the germline V gene are DFQATT and SNEGSKA (reference sequence). The CDR3 region has the DNA TGCAGTGCCTTGTCCAATTCACCCCTCCACTTT. Amino acids: CSALSNSPLHF.

V is TRBV25-1 and J is TRBJ1-4; TRBD1 aligns across 7 bases. Trimming removed 6 bases from V and 5 bases from J; junction bases left unmatched: 9. Germline V gene sequence: CDR1 MGHDK, CDR2 SYGVNS. The CDR3 has 15 residues. Here the CDR3 DNA reads TGTGCCAGCAGCCTCGGGGACAGCGAGAATGAAAAACTGTTTTTT. This sequence encodes CASSLGDSENEKLFF.

This sequence joins TRBV6-4 and TRBJ2-3; 7 bases agree with TRBD2. CDR1 and CDR2 (germline): MRHNA, SNTAGT. Trimming removed 6 bases from V and 0 bases from J; junction bases left unmatched: 6. This CDR3 has 15 amino acids. CDR3 sequence reads: CASRRVAGSTDTQYF. DNA for the CDR3: TGTGCCAGCAGGAGGGTAGCGGGTAGCACAGATACGCAGTATTTT.

Notes on this clone: This CDR3 is also generated by other DNA sequences in the sample. This chain links TRBV7-9 with TRBJ1-1, with D hard to call. Germline loops: CDR1 SEHNR, CDR2 FQNEAQ (reference sequence). Trimming removed 2 bases at V and 4 bases at J, with 2 bases between. This CDR3 spans 11 amino acids. For the CDR3, the DNA is TGTGCCAGCAGCTTAATCACTGAAGCTTTCTTT. It is translated as CASSLITEAFF.

About this clone itself: Germline and junction disagree at one end, which may indicate a read error. The chain carries TRBV7-7 and TRBJ2-1, with 8 bases fitting TRBD2. This CDR3 is built from 16 residues. Germline CDR1 and CDR2: SSHAT and FNYEAQ (reference sequence). The CDR3: CASSFFVGGARDEQFF. CDR3 nucleotides: TGTGCTAGCAGCTTTTTTGTCGGGGGGGCCAGGGATGAGCAGTTCTTC. The full variable domain, in which reference TRBV7-7 and TRBJ2-1 provide the parts outside the CDR3, is GAGVSQSPRYKVTKRGQDVTLRCDPISSHATLYWYQQALGQGPEFLTYFNYEAQPDKSGLPSDRFSAERPEGSISTLTIQRTEQRDSAMYRCASSFFVGGARDEQFFGPGTRLTVL.

V is TRBV2 and J is TRBJ2-1; tentative D call: TRBD2 (5 bases). The germline V gene has CDR1 SNHLY and CDR2 FYNNEI. V lost 4 bases to trimming and J lost 5 bases, with 15 bases between them. This CDR3 has 15 amino acids. The chain's CDR3 is CASSVGLGRNNEQFF. The DNA for the CDR3 is TGTGCCAGCAGTGTCGGTCTGGGGAGAAACAATGAGCAGTTCTTC.

This clone was seen only a few times. The chain recombines TRBV4-2 with TRBJ1-2; TRBD1 is a possible D gene (5 bases). The V gene lost 4 bases and the J gene lost 3 bases, with 15 bases spanning the gap. The germline gives CDR1 LGHNA, CDR2 YNFKEQ. This CDR3 spans 15 amino acids. The CDR3 DNA reads as TGTGCCAGCAGCCGCTCAATCGGACACTACTATGGCTACACCTTC. Translating gives CASSRSIGHYYGYTF.

This chain uses TRBV6-5 with TRBJ2-5; maybe TRBD2 (7 bases). This CDR3 has 15 amino acids. CDR1 is MNHEY, CDR2 SVGAGI, per germline. V was pared by 4 bases and J by 4 bases, with 16 bases between. The CDR3 DNA is TGTGCCAGCAGTTCTGGGGGGGCCAGAGCAGAGACCCAGTACTTC. It codes for CASSSGGARAETQYF.

This clone was detected a few times. The gene calls are TRBV18 and TRBJ1-2; no clear D. Trimming shortened V by 3 bases and J by 1 base, and 9 bases separated the two germline ends. This CDR3 region has 14 residues. Germline CDR1 KGHSH, CDR2 LQKENI. Here the CDR3 DNA reads TGTGCCAGCTCACCCGGACTGCTTAACTATGGCTACACCTTC. Its protein product is CASSPGLLNYGYTF. Looking up the rest from reference TRBV18 and TRBJ1-2 gives the full variable domain: NAGVMQNPRHLVRRRGQEARLRCSPMKGHSHVYWYRQLPEEGLKFMVYLQKENIIDESGMPKERFSAEFPKEGPSILRIQQVVRGDSAAYFCASSPGLLNYGYTFGSGTRLTVV.

This sequence joins TRBV5-1 and TRBJ1-2; D is unresolved. V lost 0 bases to trimming and J lost 0 bases, with 6 bases between them. Germline CDR1 and CDR2: SGHRS and YFSETQ. This CDR3 is 14 amino acids long. CDR3 sequence reads: CASSLESANYGYTF. The CDR3 DNA reads as TGCGCCAGCAGCTTGGAATCCGCTAACTATGGCTACACCTTC.

Note on this clone: The junction and the germline gene differ at one end; a read error may be behind it. The gene calls are TRBV7-9 and TRBJ1-3, with a possible D match to TRBD1 (6 bases). The CDR3 totals 11 residues. CDR1 and CDR2 from the germline V gene are SEHNR and FQNEAQ (reference sequence). The CDR3 loop is CASSSRTVPPF. CDR3 in DNA: TGTGCCAGCAGCTCTCGGACAGTTCCCCCTTTT.

The chain carries TRBV2 and TRBJ2-4, with D maybe TRBD2 (6 bases). Trimming cost V 6 bases and J 0 bases, with 15 bases left between them. This CDR3 has 16 amino acids. CDR1 is SNHLY and CDR2 is FYNNEI in the germline V gene. The CDR3: CASRGGRTIAKNIQYF. CDR3 nucleotides: TGTGCCAGCAGAGGAGGGAGGACAATAGCCAAAAACATTCAGTACTTC. The full variable domain, its missing parts supplied by reference TRBV2 and TRBJ2-4, is EPEVTQTPSHQVTQMGQEVILRCVPISNHLYFYWYRQILGQKVEFLVSFYNNEISEKSEIFDDQFSVERPDGSNFTLKIRSTKLEDSAMYFCASRGGRTIAKNIQYFGAGTRLSVL.